These 3 T cell receptor beta chains originate from one sample sequenced in a study of neurological immune-mediated disorders. Using its own MiXCR run on the 5' RACE reads, TCRdb lists one record per CDR3 protein. The table includes roughly 30,000 distinct CDR3 sequences, under 7% detected once. Input material: PBMCs. The receptors here all came from a woman between 45 and 65 years old in good health.

The chain uses TRBV7-2 and TRBJ1-1, with D possibly matching TRBD1 (5 bases). There are 11 residues in the CDR3. Deletions cut 2 bases from V and 11 bases from J, with 9 bases between. Germline loops: CDR1 SGHTA, CDR2 FQGNSA. In nucleotides, the CDR3 is TGTGCCAGCAGCTTACGGGGGTGGGCTTTCTTT. Amino acid sequence: CASSLRGWAFF.

The table lists this clonotype with many counts. The chain carries TRBV12-3 or TRBV12-4 and TRBJ2-1; D remains ambiguous. The CDR3 runs 12 residues. Trimming pared 4 bases from V and 11 bases from J, leaving 12 bases between. The CDR3 sequence is CASSSVARKQFF. The CDR3 DNA reads as TGTGCCAGCAGTTCGGTCGCCAGGAAGCAGTTCTTC.

This clonotype was seen ten or more times. The rearrangement uses TRBV14 and TRBJ2-7; either TRBD1 or TRBD2 may supply D (5 bases each). This CDR3 comprises 15 residues. Germline-derived CDR1 and CDR2 are SGHDN and FVKESK. Trimming stripped 0 bases from V and 3 bases from J, with 12 bases between. CDR3 sequence (DNA): TGTGCCAGCAGCCAAGAAAGGGTGAGGGGCTACGAGCAGTACTTC. This gives the protein CASSQERVRGYEQYF.